The 9 T cell receptor beta chains presented below share a single source sample, sequenced in a study of blood T cell repertoires in COVID-19. TCRdb's copy holds only in-frame clones and misses some; the assay was immunoSEQ multiplex PCR. The sample records under 300,000 clones, 90% being singletons. Sequencing was carried out using peripheral blood. Every receptor here comes from a woman aged 60 to 75 with COVID-19, enrolled during active disease.

This chain joins TRBV11-2 and TRBJ2-6, with D uncertain. Per the germline V gene, CDR1 is SGHAT and CDR2 is FQNNGV. The CDR3 extends over 17 amino acids. The V end was cut by 2 bases, the J end by 3 bases, with 14 bases between. CDR3 amino acids: CASSLSGHTVGANVLTF. CDR3 DNA sequence: TGTGCCAGCAGCTTATCCGGTCATACGGTTGGGGCCAACGTCCTGACTTTC.

The chain carries TRBV27 and TRBJ1-2, with 9 nucleotides matching TRBD1. The V segment lost 6 bases and the J segment 2 bases; nucleotides outside the gene matches: 7. Per the germline V gene, CDR1 is MNHEY and CDR2 is SMNVEV (reference sequence). The CDR3 contains 15 residues. The CDR3 sequence: CASRRPGTGNYGYTF. DNA of the CDR3: TGTGCCAGCAGAAGACCCGGGACAGGGAACTATGGCTACACCTTC.

The rearrangement joins TRBV7-9 to TRBJ1-2; 9 nucleotides agree with TRBD1. The germline V gene has CDR1 SEHNR and CDR2 FQNEAQ (reference sequence). Germline trimming cut 6 bases from V and 7 bases from J; bases unmatched to any gene: 0. The CDR3 totals 11 residues. In nucleotides, the CDR3 is TGTGCCAGCAGGGACAGGGGTGGCTACACCTTC. Translation: CASRDRGGYTF.

The chain uses TRBV6-2 or TRBV6-3 and TRBJ1-1; 7 bases agree with TRBD1. This CDR3 region has 15 residues. V trimming: 3 bases; J trimming: 4 bases; junction bases outside the gene matches: 8. Germline V gene data show CDR1 as MNHEY and CDR2 as SVGEGT. For the CDR3, the DNA is TGTGCCAGCAGTTATGCCCGACAGGGTAGCACTGAAGCTTTCTTT. Translated, it gives CASSYARQGSTEAFF.

This chain joins TRBV11-2 and TRBJ2-5, with D perhaps TRBD1 (6 bases). Germline CDR1 and CDR2: SGHAT and FQNNGV. Trimming took 5 bases from V and 5 from J, leaving 18 bases between them. This CDR3 comprises 15 residues. The CDR3 loop is CASSTDRWLGETQYF. CDR3 coding DNA: TGTGCCAGCAGCACTGACAGGTGGCTTGGGGAGACCCAGTACTTC.

The chain employs TRBV5-1 and TRBJ2-1; D is uncertain. Germline lookup yields CDR1 SGHRS and CDR2 YFSETQ. V was clipped by 0 bases and J by 5 bases, with 12 bases between them. The CDR3 loop spans 15 amino acids. The CDR3 nucleotides are TGCGCCAGCAGCTTGGGTCCGGTCGTTAACAATGAGCAGTTCTTC. This gives the protein CASSLGPVVNNEQFF.

The chain is built from TRBV10-1 and TRBJ1-1; D gene unclear. This CDR3 spans 16 amino acids. V was trimmed by 7 bases and J by 0 bases, leaving 18 bases between them. Germline assignment: CDR1 WNHNN and CDR2 SYGVQD (reference sequence). CDR3 sequence (DNA): TGCGCCAGCAACGAGGGTTCAGTGATGATGAACACTGAAGCTTTCTTT. This codes for CASNEGSVMMNTEAFF.

As DNA, the CDR3 is TGCGCCAGCAGCCAAGGTCTCGGGACTCGCCAGCCCCAGCATTTT. Translated, it gives CASSQGLGTRQPQHF. The genes are TRBV4-1 and TRBJ1-5; a possible D gene is TRBD1 (5 bases). V was cut by 1 base and J by 7 bases, with 14 bases left in between. Germline V gene lookup returns CDR1 MGHRA and CDR2 YSYEKL. The CDR3 spans 15 residues.

This chain uses TRBV5-1 with TRBJ1-1, with unresolved D. V dropped 5 bases and J dropped 1 base, with 18 bases sitting between them. CDR1 SGHRS and CDR2 YFSETQ come from the germline V gene. The CDR3 has 16 residues. The CDR3 nucleotides are TGCGCCAGCAGACCGACGGGGAGGGCGTCGAACACTGAAGCTTTCTTT. Encoded protein: CASRPTGRASNTEAFF.